Below are 5 T cell receptor beta chains sequenced from a single sample in a study of blood T cell repertoires in COVID-19. Libraries were prepared by immunoSEQ multiplex PCR; TCRdb keeps only in-frame clonotypes and omits some of them. The table lists some 400,000 clones, approximately 77% of them singletons. Sequenced input: peripheral blood. Source of these receptors: a human donor with acute or convalescent COVID-19. The donor label of this sample is uncertain.

This chain uses TRBV7-6 with TRBJ1-6; D possibly corresponds to TRBD1 (6 bases). CDR3 size: 16 residues. V lost 6 bases and J 0 bases, leaving 12 bases between the germline ends. Germline CDR1 and CDR2: SGHVS and FNYEAQ. As DNA, the CDR3 is TGTGCCAGCAGACGGACAGCGAGCTCCTATAATTCACCCCTCCACTTT. Translating it yields CASRRTASSYNSPLHF. Drawing the rest from reference TRBV7-6 and TRBJ1-6, the complete variable domain is GAGVSQSPRYKVTKRGQDVALRCDPISGHVSLYWYRQALGQGPEFLTYFNYEAQQDKSGLPNDRFSAERPEGSISTLTIQRTEQRDSAMYRCASRRTASSYNSPLHFGNGTRLTVT.

The chain employs TRBV19 and TRBJ2-1, with 11 bases fitting TRBD2. The germline V gene encodes CDR1 LNHDA and CDR2 SQIVND (reference sequence). The ends lost 9 bases at V and 6 bases at J; junction bases unmatched: 13. The CDR3 consists of 16 residues. Written as DNA, the CDR3 is TGTGCCAGCCAACCAGGCCGACTAGCGGGATCCAATGAGCAGTTCTTC. Its translation: CASQPGRLAGSNEQFF.

This rearrangement joins TRBV18 to TRBJ1-5; a weak D match, TRBD1 (6 bases). Trimming removed 5 bases at V and 2 bases at J, with 10 bases between. Looked up from germline, CDR1 is KGHSH and CDR2 is LQKENI. The length of the CDR3 is 14 residues. DNA of the CDR3: TGTGCCAGCTCAGTCGGGGGGCGCAATCAGCCCCAGCATTTT. Amino acid sequence: CASSVGGRNQPQHF.

The CDR3 protein is CASSLLVAGVAEQFF. CDR3 DNA: TGTGCCAGCAGCTTATTGGTAGCGGGAGTCGCTGAGCAGTTCTTC. The V gene is TRBV11-2, the J gene TRBJ2-1; 9 bases map to TRBD2. The CDR3 sequence is 15 residues long. V lost 2 bases to trimming and J lost 9 bases; unmatched junction nucleotides: 8. The germline CDR1 and CDR2 sequences are SGHAT and FQNNGV.

The genes are TRBV12-3 or TRBV12-4 and TRBJ1-5; D is unclear. The ends were cut back, 3 bases at V and 10 bases at J, with 10 bases in the middle. The CDR3 spans 12 residues. In DNA form, the CDR3 reads TGTGCCAGCAGTTTTCTTTCTTTTCCCCAGCATTTT. Its translation: CASSFLSFPQHF.